The T cell receptor beta chain under discussion was sequenced for a study of blood T cell repertoires in COVID-19. Study summary: Acute and convalescent COVID-19 samples came from the United States, Italy and Spain. Sample material is recorded as cDNA or gDNA derived from T cells, B-cell-depleted T cells, or PBMCs.

In the source study's methods: Amplification with reference gene primers provided the estimates of nucleated cell counts. Using immunoSEQ multiplex PCR, the repertoire was profiled, and TCRdb retains in-frame clones only, with some absent. The V and J calls and clone size were taken over from that table, and D and trimming were inferred from the DNA. The table shows roughly 68,000 clones, with about 88% occurring only once. Trimming removed 4 bases from V and 3 bases from J; junction bases left unmatched: 2. The germline CDR1 and CDR2 sequences are LGHDT and YNNKEL (reference sequence). The length of the CDR3 is 16 residues.

What was sequenced was peripheral blood. This chain uses TRBV3-1 (or the pseudogene TRBV3-2) with TRBJ2-3; 15 nucleotides align to TRBD2. The receptor was derived from a human donor in a cohort sampled during active COVID-19. CDR3 region: CASSRTSGGVTDTQYF. The CDR3 bases are TGTGCCAGCAGCCGGACTAGCGGGGGGGTGACAGATACGCAGTATTTT.